This T cell receptor (beta chain) was observed in a study of blood T cells in healthy people across ages. A second PCR of roughly 6 to 12 cycles used a sample-barcoded 5' primer and a J-beta primer mix. TCRdb processed the 5' RACE reads anew with MiXCR; each CDR3 protein has one entry. Here the sample spans more than 750,000 distinct CDR3 sequences, almost 30% being singletons. The germline V gene has CDR1 SQVTM and CDR2 ANQGSEA. There are 13 residues in the CDR3. The ends were cut back, 6 bases at V and 0 bases at J, with 11 bases in the middle. This same sample was also taken into another study, of T cells of mothers and their children. As reported in that work: Second-PCR amplification with M1S added sample barcodes and 2-4 random nucleotides.

Sequencing was done on a sample of blood. The sequence came from a woman in her 40s in good health. J is TRBJ1-1 and V is TRBV29-1; no reliable D call. The CDR3 sequence is CSVGYHMNTEAFF. CDR3 sequence (DNA): TGCAGCGTAGGATATCACATGAACACTGAAGCTTTCTTT.